These 26 T cell receptor beta chains originate from one sample sequenced in a study of sequential checkpoint blockade in melanoma. Treatment here: randomized to nivolumab then ipilimumab (arm A) or the reverse (arm B). Using immunoSEQ multiplex PCR, the repertoire was profiled, and TCRdb retains in-frame clones only, with some absent. The table has some 4,100 clones, roughly a fifth seen once. This sample comprised tumor tissue (inferred from file names), obtained from a patient given nivolumab and ipilimumab in sequence. The receptors were sampled from a human donor with melanoma.

V is TRBV9 and J is TRBJ1-1; D may be TRBD1 (6 bases). Trimming removed 5 bases from V and 4 bases from J, with 9 bases in between. The CDR3 has 12 residues. Per the germline V gene, CDR1 is SGDLS and CDR2 is YYNGEE. The CDR3 DNA sequence: TGTGCCAGCAGTGAGGGGGGCACTGAAGCTTTCTTT. Protein product: CASSEGGTEAFF.

The chain joins TRBV9 to TRBJ2-3, with D possibly matching TRBD2 (5 bases). This CDR3 is built from 16 residues. Germline CDR1 is SGDLS and CDR2 is YYNGEE. Trimming stripped 0 bases from V and 2 bases from J, with 13 bases between. The CDR3 reads CASSVDATSNTDTQYF. DNA for the CDR3: TGTGCCAGCAGCGTAGATGCCACTAGTAACACAGATACGCAGTATTTT.

This clone occurred many times. The V and J genes are TRBV11-3 and TRBJ2-1; 9 bases map to TRBD1. The junction had 4 bases not matched to a gene; V was cut back by 1 base and J by 6 bases. The CDR3 has 15 amino acids. Germline loops: CDR1 SGHNT, CDR2 YENEEA. In DNA, the CDR3 is TGTGCCAGCAGCTTAGTTGTGGGACAGGGCAATGAGCAGTTCTTC. Its protein is CASSLVVGQGNEQFF.

The chain combines TRBV12-5 with TRBJ2-3; D ambiguous. CDR1 is LGHNT and CDR2 is FRNRAP in the germline V gene. Trimming removed 5 bases from V and 0 bases from J, with 12 bases in between. The CDR3 covers 15 residues. CDR3 protein: CASGLTLLSTDTQYF. The CDR3 DNA reads as TGTGCTAGTGGTCTGACCCTACTGAGCACAGATACGCAGTATTTT.

This clone is medium-sized by share. The chain couples TRBV6-8 to TRBJ1-4; 8 positions match TRBD1. The CDR3 runs to 17 residues. The ends lost 0 bases at V and 0 bases at J; junction bases unmatched: 3. CDR1 is MNHGY, CDR2 SAAAGT, per germline. CDR3 nucleotides: TGTGCCAGCAGTTACTCGAACAGGGGGGCAACTAATGAAAAACTGTTTTTT. Translated, it gives CASSYSNRGATNEKLFF.

This clone is labeled as medium-sized (0.01 to 0.1%). The V and J genes are TRBV11-3 and TRBJ2-3; D possibly corresponds to TRBD1 (6 bases). This CDR3 has 17 residues. Trimming took 7 bases from V and 1 from J, leaving 21 bases between them. CDR1 is SGHNT, CDR2 YENEEA, per germline. CDR3 protein: CASIGGKGTSRTDTQYF. For the CDR3, the DNA is TGTGCCAGCATTGGTGGGAAAGGGACATCACGCACAGATACGCAGTATTTT.

This chain links TRBV30 with TRBJ2-2; maybe TRBD1 (6 bases). Germline-derived CDR1 and CDR2 are GTSNPN and SVGIG (reference sequence). The CDR3 sequence is 13 residues long. Deletions cut 8 bases from V and 6 bases from J, with 16 bases between. The CDR3 region has the DNA TGTGCCCAACAGGGCAGGGGTTCCGGGGAGCTGTTTTTT. This gives the protein CAQQGRGSGELFF.

This clone came up a few times. This sequence joins TRBV5-1 and TRBJ1-3; tentatively, D is TRBD1 (5 bases). The germline V gene has CDR1 SGHRS and CDR2 YFSETQ. The ends were cut back, 5 bases at V and 0 bases at J, with 15 bases in the middle. This CDR3 has 16 amino acids. The CDR3 region has the DNA TGCGCCAGCAGTTTAGCGGGGCGAAGCTCTGGAAACACCATATATTTT. Amino acids: CASSLAGRSSGNTIYF.

This clone was counted a few times. The chain is built from TRBV12-2 and TRBJ2-7; the DNA was not compared with TRBD1, the D call given in the table. TRBV12-2 is a documented pseudogene. The CDR3 has 17 residues. CDR3 sequence reads: CASRLAIRDTRTYEQYV. The CDR3, as DNA: TGTGCAAGTCGCTTAGCCATCCGGGACACCCGAACCTACGAGCAGTACGTC.

This clone turned up a few times. The chain links TRBV6-8 to TRBJ2-6, with D unresolved. The germline V gene encodes CDR1 MNHGY and CDR2 SAAAGT. The CDR3 contains 17 residues. Between the trimmed V and J ends, which lost 6 bases and 0 bases, there was a span of 15 bases. The CDR3 loop reads CASSPQLFNSGANVLTF. For the CDR3, the DNA is TGTGCCAGCAGCCCCCAGCTATTTAACTCTGGGGCCAACGTCCTGACTTTC.

This clone was counted a few times. This sequence joins TRBV9 and TRBJ2-5; D is possibly TRBD1 (5 bases). From germline, CDR1 is SGDLS and CDR2 YYNGEE. V was clipped by 0 bases and J by 1 base, with 7 bases between them. The CDR3 loop spans 14 amino acids. The CDR3 DNA is TGTGCCAGCAGCGTAGGACAGCTCCAAGAGACCCAGTACTTC. This encodes CASSVGQLQETQYF.

CDR3 DNA sequence: TGCGCCAGCAGCTTGGAAAACAACAGGGGCACTGAAGCTTTCTTT. It encodes CASSLENNRGTEAFF. The J gene is TRBJ1-1, the V gene TRBV5-1; 7 bases fit TRBD1. The V and J ends lost 0 bases and 4 bases, in that order; junction bases with no gene match: 6. The germline gives CDR1 SGHRS, CDR2 YFSETQ. This CDR3 is built from 15 residues.

This clone was seen a few times. This sequence joins TRBV11-3 and TRBJ2-1; 10 bases map to TRBD2. This CDR3 contains 15 residues. CDR1 and CDR2 (germline): SGHNT, YENEEA. Unmatched junction bases numbered 3, after V lost 4 bases and J lost 3 bases. CDR3: CASSSKRGGYNEQFF. CDR3 in DNA: TGTGCCAGCAGCTCAAAGCGGGGGGGCTACAATGAGCAGTTCTTC.

CDR3 DNA sequence: TGTGCCAGCAGTTCCCCGTCGGGCCAGCTGCAGTTCTTC. Protein: CASSSPSGQLQFF. The chain uses TRBV6-8 and TRBJ2-1; D is ambiguous. V was pared by 4 bases and J by 12 bases, with 16 bases between. Germline values: CDR1 MNHGY, CDR2 SAAAGT. The CDR3 consists of 13 residues.

This clone was picked up one time. The chain recombines TRBV5-1 with TRBJ2-1; D gene unclear. V was clipped by 4 bases and J by 5 bases, with 13 bases between them. CDR3 length: 14 residues. The germline CDR1 and CDR2 sequences are SGHRS and YFSETQ. This chain's CDR3 is CASSPAIPDNEQFF. CDR3 coding DNA: TGCGCCAGCAGCCCGGCCATTCCCGACAATGAGCAGTTCTTC.

This clone was detected ten times or more. V is TRBV9 and J is TRBJ1-1; TRBD1 aligns across 7 bases. The CDR3 is 14 residues long. V was pared by 4 bases and J by 5 bases, with 8 bases of the junction left unmatched. From germline, CDR1 is SGDLS and CDR2 YYNGEE. The CDR3 protein is CASSKEARGTEAFF. The CDR3 DNA is TGTGCCAGCAGCAAAGAGGCCAGGGGGACTGAAGCTTTCTTT.

This clone is classed as medium-sized. The genes are TRBV9 and TRBJ2-3; tentative D call: TRBD2 (6 bases). This CDR3 contains 15 residues. From germline, CDR1 is SGDLS and CDR2 YYNGEE. Trimming cost V 4 bases and J 2 bases, with 14 bases left between them. The CDR3 nucleotides read TGTGCCAGCAGCCCGGGGGTGCTCAACACAGATACGCAGTATTTT. Translated: CASSPGVLNTDTQYF.

The table lists this clone with a few counts. CDR3 protein: CASSFQRGLAKNIQYF. CDR3 in DNA: TGTGCCAGCAGCTTCCAGCGGGGGCTAGCCAAAAACATTCAGTACTTC. V usage is TRBV11-3 and J usage is TRBJ2-4, with 8 nucleotides matching TRBD2. The CDR3 is 16 amino acids. The ends lost 3 bases at V and 0 bases at J; junction bases unmatched: 4. CDR1 SGHNT and CDR2 YENEEA come from the germline V gene.

Judged by abundance, this clone is medium-sized. V usage is TRBV6-8 and J usage is TRBJ2-7; maybe TRBD2 (6 bases). CDR1 MNHGY and CDR2 SAAAGT come from the germline V gene. V shed 7 bases and J shed 7 bases, with 20 bases lying between them. CDR3 size: 14 residues. The CDR3 reads CASTSRLGGAEQYF. The CDR3 DNA follows: TGTGCCAGCACTTCCCGACTAGGCGGGGCGGAGCAGTACTTC.

This clone was observed many times. The V gene is TRBV11-3, the J gene TRBJ1-1, with D possibly matching TRBD1 (5 bases). Trimming pared 3 bases from V and 0 bases from J, leaving 8 bases between. The germline CDR1 and CDR2 sequences are SGHNT and YENEEA. This CDR3 contains 14 residues. The CDR3 sequence is CASSLGQLNTEAFF. The DNA for the CDR3 is TGTGCCAGCAGCTTGGGGCAGCTGAACACTGAAGCTTTCTTT.

This clone was counted between two and nine times. V usage is TRBV29-1 and J usage is TRBJ1-1, with a possible D match to TRBD1 (5 bases). Per germline, CDR1 SQVTM and CDR2 ANQGSEA. Trimming left V 4 bases short and J 3 bases short, with 9 bases between. The CDR3 length is 12 residues. The CDR3 spells CSVGRADTEAFF. CDR3 coding DNA: TGCAGCGTTGGCAGGGCGGACACTGAAGCTTTCTTT.

The chain recombines TRBV6-8 with TRBJ1-2; no clear D. Trimming left V 4 bases short and J 5 bases short, with 11 bases between. This CDR3 contains 13 residues. Germline V gene lookup returns CDR1 MNHGY and CDR2 SAAAGT. The CDR3 here is CASSFDGRYGYTF. The CDR3 region has the DNA TGTGCCAGCAGTTTCGACGGAAGATATGGCTACACCTTC.

A few counts support this clone. V and J are TRBV19 and TRBJ2-3, with D possibly TRBD2 on 5 matching bases. The CDR3 totals 15 residues. V lost 5 bases, J lost 0 bases, and 12 bases lay in between. Germline CDR1 is LNHDA and CDR2 is SQIVND (reference sequence). The CDR3 spells CASSLLSASTDTQYF. The CDR3, as DNA: TGTGCCAGTAGTCTACTTAGCGCAAGCACAGATACGCAGTATTTT. Filled out from reference TRBV19 and TRBJ2-3, the complete variable domain reads DGGITQSPKYLFRKEGQNVTLSCEQNLNHDAMYWYRQDPGQGLRLIYYSQIVNDFQKGDIAEGYSVSREKKESFPLTVTSAQKNPTAFYLCASSLLSASTDTQYFGPGTRLTVL.

This clone is medium-sized within its sample. The CDR3 region is CASSTSFGGSYEQYV. The DNA of the CDR3 is TGTGCCAGCAGTACTTCCTTCGGGGGTTCCTACGAGCAGTACGTC. This chain joins TRBV6-8 and TRBJ2-7; tentative D call: TRBD2 (6 bases). CDR3 length: 15 residues. The ends were cut back, 5 bases at V and 1 base at J, with 15 bases in the middle. Germline V gene sequence: CDR1 MNHGY, CDR2 SAAAGT.

This clone was seen repeatedly, ten times or more. DNA of the CDR3: TGTGCCAGCAGCTCGCTGGGGCAGGGTGGCTCTGAAGCTTTCTTT. Residues: CASSSLGQGGSEAFF. V gene TRBV11-3 combines with J gene TRBJ1-1; possibly TRBD1 for D (5 bases). The CDR3 sequence is 15 residues long. Deletions cut 4 bases from V and 6 bases from J, with 18 bases between. Germline CDR1 and CDR2: SGHNT and YENEEA.

The chain uses TRBV6-8 and TRBJ1-2; 7 nucleotides align to TRBD1. Germline CDR1 reads MNHGY; CDR2 reads SAAAGT. V lost 5 bases and J lost 6; bases outside the gene matches: 3. This CDR3 is 12 amino acids long. As DNA, the CDR3 is TGTGCCAGCAGTGACAGGGTACATGGCTACACCTTC. It translates to CASSDRVHGYTF.